The TCR beta chain described here comes from a study of T cell responses to AZD1222 COVID-19 vaccine. CDR1 is SGHTA and CDR2 is FQGTGA in the germline V gene. With 2 bases removed from V and 7 bases from J, the gap between germline ends came to 17 bases. The CDR3 extends over 15 amino acids. TCRdb keeps only in-frame clones here, not all; method: immunoSEQ multiplex PCR. The table shows around 140,000 clones, with roughly 92% occurring only once. The sequences come from peripheral blood, collected on day 0 of AZD1222 vaccination. The clonotype was recovered from an adult in good health. V is TRBV7-3 and J is TRBJ1-2; maybe TRBD1 (6 bases). The CDR3 DNA sequence: TGTGCCAGCAGCTTACTGGCAGGGGAAGAAAGTGGCTACACCTTC. Translating it yields CASSLLAGEESGYTF.